Shown below are 31 T cell receptor beta chains from a single sample sequenced in a study of CD8 T cells in ankylosing spondylitis. TCRdb itself ran the 5' RACE reads through MiXCR, one entry per CDR3 protein. The table lists about 160,000 distinct CDR3 sequences, around 16% of them singletons. The sample was blood, either unsorted or a sorted T cell fraction (not recorded which). The source of these receptors is a male donor with ankylosing spondylitis or in good health (not recorded which).

This clonotype was detected ten times or more. This chain connects TRBV20-1 to TRBJ2-2; TRBD2 matches 9 bases. Germline loops: CDR1 DFQATT, CDR2 SNEGSKA (reference sequence). CDR3 length equals 16 residues. With V trimmed by 3 bases and J by 7 bases, 12 bases remained unmatched. Written as DNA, the CDR3 is TGCAGTGCTAGGCGGGAGCCTAGCGGGACAAACGGGGAGCTGTTTTTT. Protein product: CSARREPSGTNGELFF.

This clonotype has a count of ten or more. V gene TRBV30 combines with J gene TRBJ1-4; the D gene is possibly TRBD1 (6 bases). CDR1 is GTSNPN, CDR2 SVGIG, per germline (reference sequence). CDR3 length equals 11 residues. Trimming left V 0 bases short and J 12 bases short, with 8 bases between. Here the CDR3 DNA reads TGTGCCTGGAGTGTAGAGGGGGAACTGTTTTTT. Its protein is CAWSVEGELFF.

This clonotype was recorded many times. The V call is TRBV5-1, the J call TRBJ1-2, with 10 nucleotides matching TRBD1. V shed 4 bases and J 6 bases; nucleotides not matched to a gene: 6. The germline CDR1 and CDR2 sequences are SGHRS and YFSETQ. This CDR3 is built from 14 residues. CDR3 sequence: CASSMTGGGHGYTF. CDR3 DNA: TGCGCCAGCAGCATGACAGGGGGCGGCCATGGCTACACCTTC.

In its sample, this clonotype was seen a few times. The rearrangement links TRBV5-1 to TRBJ1-1, with D perhaps matching TRBD1 (5 bases). Germline-derived CDR1 and CDR2 are SGHRS and YFSETQ. This CDR3 contains 15 residues. V lost 0 bases to trimming and J lost 5 bases, with 14 bases between them. CDR3 nucleotide sequence: TGCGCCAGCAGCTTGGGATCGGAGGGGTGGACTGAAGCTTTCTTT. Amino acids: CASSLGSEGWTEAFF.

Ten or more counts support this clonotype. The chain combines TRBV29-1 with TRBJ1-2; a possible D gene is TRBD1 (5 bases). CDR3 length equals 11 residues. Germline V gene sequence: CDR1 SQVTM, CDR2 ANQGSEA. Deletions cut 8 bases from V and 8 bases from J, with 15 bases between. CDR3: CSQWDVQGYTF. CDR3 nucleotides: TGCAGCCAGTGGGACGTTCAAGGCTACACCTTC.

The chain combines TRBV28 with TRBJ2-1, with D possibly matching TRBD2 (6 bases). V lost 10 bases and J lost 7, with 14 bases in between. Germline CDR1 reads MDHEN; CDR2 reads SYDVKM. The CDR3 is made up of 12 amino acids. The CDR3 loop is CATNLASNEQFF. CDR3 sequence (DNA): TGTGCCACCAACCTAGCGTCAAATGAGCAGTTCTTC.

This clonotype has just a few counts. This chain uses TRBV4-1 with TRBJ2-7; D may correspond to TRBD1 or TRBD2 (5 bases each). The V end lost 2 bases, the J end lost 5 bases, and 19 bases lay between the germline ends. The length of the CDR3 is 16 residues. CDR1 is MGHRA, CDR2 YSYEKL, per germline. The CDR3 DNA sequence: TGCGCCAGCAGCCAATGGGGCGAGGGCATGAGCCACGAGCAGTACTTC. It translates to CASSQWGEGMSHEQYF.

This clonotype came up many times. J is TRBJ1-2 and V is TRBV29-1, with no clear D. The CDR3 has 13 residues. Germline loops: CDR1 SQVTM, CDR2 ANQGSEA. V gave up 7 bases and J gave up 4 bases, with 16 bases separating them. The CDR3 bases are TGCAGCGCCCCTGGCGATTATGGCTATGGCTACACCTTC. It yields the protein CSAPGDYGYGYTF.

This clonotype has a count of ten or more. The V call is TRBV20-1, the J call TRBJ2-1; D not resolved. This CDR3 has 17 amino acids. V was cut by 3 bases and J by 0 bases, with 18 bases left in between. Germline V CDR1 and CDR2: DFQATT, SNEGSKA (reference sequence). DNA for the CDR3: TGCAGTGCTAGGGATTTGCTCCCCACGAGCTCCTACAATGAGCAGTTCTTC. The encoded protein is CSARDLLPTSSYNEQFF.

This clonotype was seen ten or more times. The V and J genes are TRBV3-1 and TRBJ2-3; the D gene could be TRBD1 or TRBD2 (5 bases each). CDR3 length equals 15 residues. Germline CDR1 LGHDT, CDR2 YNNKEL (reference sequence). Trimming left V 1 base short and J 3 bases short, with 11 bases between. CDR3: CASSQVGAGTDTQYF. In DNA form, the CDR3 reads TGTGCCAGCAGCCAAGTCGGGGCAGGGACAGATACGCAGTATTTT.

This chain connects TRBV12-3 or TRBV12-4 to TRBJ2-7; tentatively, D is TRBD2 (5 bases). V was trimmed by 10 bases and J by 0 bases, leaving 7 bases between them. The CDR3 sequence is 11 residues long. The CDR3 DNA follows: TGTGCCACAAGCGGCTCCTACGAGCAGTACTTC. This gives the protein CATSGSYEQYF.

This chain links TRBV5-1 with TRBJ1-5; unclear D gene. V was clipped by 1 base and J by 9 bases, with 14 bases between them. The CDR3 length is 14 residues. Germline V gene sequence: CDR1 SGHRS, CDR2 YFSETQ. In DNA, the CDR3 is TGCGCCAGCAGCTTGAAAGAGGGCGTAGGGCCCCAGCATTTT. This sequence encodes CASSLKEGVGPQHF.

This clonotype was seen repeatedly, ten times or more. The chain joins TRBV3-1 to TRBJ2-3; possibly TRBD1 for D (6 bases). The CDR3 covers 15 residues. Germline-derived CDR1 and CDR2 are LGHDT and YNNKEL (reference sequence). Trimming stripped 4 bases from V and 1 base from J, with 12 bases between. This CDR3 is CASSPSGQRTDTQYF. The CDR3 DNA sequence: TGTGCCAGCAGCCCCAGTGGACAGCGCACAGATACGCAGTATTTT.

This clonotype was found many times. V usage is TRBV6-5 and J usage is TRBJ1-1; D is undetermined. The CDR3 contains 14 residues. V lost 2 bases, J lost 3 bases, and 10 bases lay in between. Per germline, CDR1 MNHEY and CDR2 SVGAGI. CDR3 residues: CASSYGVGYTEAFF. The CDR3 DNA sequence: TGTGCCAGCAGTTACGGGGTGGGTTACACTGAAGCTTTCTTT.

The V and J genes are TRBV7-8 and TRBJ1-2, with D perhaps TRBD1 (6 bases). V shed 2 bases and J shed 7 bases, with 14 bases lying between them. From germline, CDR1 is SGHVS and CDR2 FQNEAQ. The CDR3 has 14 residues. The CDR3 sequence is CASSLTPGACGYTF. CDR3 sequence (DNA): TGTGCCAGCAGCTTAACTCCAGGGGCCTGTGGCTACACCTTC.

This clonotype was counted a few times. The J gene is TRBJ2-7, the V gene TRBV5-5; the D gene is possibly TRBD2 (6 bases). From germline, CDR1 is SGHKS and CDR2 YYEKEE (reference sequence). The CDR3 is 14 amino acids. Trimming took off 2 bases at V and 2 bases at J, with 11 bases between the two ends. The CDR3, as DNA: TGTGCCAGCAGCTTCGGGAGCTCAACCTACGAGCAGTACTTC. Translated: CASSFGSSTYEQYF.

This clonotype came up a few times. The junction departs from the called germline gene at one end, perhaps through a read error. The chain couples TRBV3-1 to TRBJ2-7; no reliable D call. This CDR3 has 12 amino acids. Germline-derived CDR1 and CDR2 are LGHDT and YNNKEL (reference sequence). The CDR3 bases are TGTGCCAGCAGCCAGTCCTCTAGTGAAATGGACTTC. It is translated as CASSQSSSEMDF.

This clonotype was recorded many times. The J gene is TRBJ2-3, the V gene TRBV5-6; D possibly uses TRBD1 or TRBD2 (5 bases each). The V and J ends lost 0 bases and 3 bases respectively, with 11 bases between them. CDR1 and CDR2 from the germline V gene are SGHDT and YYEEEE. The CDR3 consists of 15 residues. Written as DNA, the CDR3 is TGTGCCAGCAGCTTGGAGGGACGGGTAACAGATACGCAGTATTTT. It encodes CASSLEGRVTDTQYF.

V usage is TRBV5-1 and J usage is TRBJ2-1, with D hard to call. V gave up 4 bases and J gave up 0 bases, with 5 bases separating them. Germline V gene data show CDR1 as SGHRS and CDR2 as YFSETQ. The CDR3 totals 13 residues. The CDR3 nucleotides are TGCGCCAGCAGCCCCCCCTCCTACAATGAGCAGTTCTTC. It is translated as CASSPPSYNEQFF.

This chain uses TRBV12-3 or TRBV12-4 with TRBJ1-5; D not resolved. The CDR3 runs 14 residues. V shed 2 bases and J shed 4 bases, with 9 bases lying between them. CDR3 in DNA: TGTGCCAGCAGTTTACAAGGGAATAATCAGCCCCAGCATTTT. Translating gives CASSLQGNNQPQHF.

This clonotype was observed many times. The V gene is TRBV20-1, the J gene TRBJ2-3; D is ambiguous. Trimming left V 7 bases short and J 0 bases short, with 17 bases between. Germline assignment: CDR1 DFQATT and CDR2 SNEGSKA (reference sequence). The CDR3 spans 15 residues. CDR3 amino acids: CSVRRTASSTDTQYF. The CDR3 region has the DNA TGCAGTGTTCGAAGGACGGCCTCTAGCACAGATACGCAGTATTTT.

This clonotype was observed at least ten times. V and J are TRBV20-1 and TRBJ1-1; D possibly corresponds to TRBD1 (5 bases). V lost 3 bases and J 1 base, leaving 12 bases between the germline ends. This CDR3 has 14 amino acids. Germline V gene data show CDR1 as DFQATT and CDR2 as SNEGSKA (reference sequence). CDR3 protein: CSARDGTANTEAFF. CDR3 nucleotide sequence: TGCAGTGCTAGGGATGGGACGGCGAACACTGAAGCTTTCTTT.

The rearrangement uses TRBV7-8 and TRBJ2-3; tentatively, D is TRBD2 (6 bases). Deletions cut 1 base from V and 1 base from J, with 9 bases between. The CDR3 covers 15 residues. Germline assignment: CDR1 SGHVS and CDR2 FQNEAQ. The chain's CDR3 is CASSLVASGTDTQYF. The CDR3 bases are TGTGCCAGCAGCTTAGTGGCTAGCGGCACAGATACGCAGTATTTT. The full variable domain, its missing parts supplied by reference TRBV7-8 and TRBJ2-3, is GAGVSQSPRYKVAKRGQDVALRCDPISGHVSLFWYQQALGQGPEFLTYFQNEAQLDKSGLPSDRFFAERPEGSVSTLKIQRTQQEDSAVYLCASSLVASGTDTQYFGPGTRLTVL.

This chain links TRBV5-1 with TRBJ2-7, with D perhaps TRBD1 (6 bases). The CDR3 spans 15 residues. V was pared by 3 bases and J by 7 bases, with 20 bases between. Germline CDR1 reads SGHRS; CDR2 reads YFSETQ. The CDR3 spells CASSSTLSQGAEQYF. In nucleotides, the CDR3 is TGCGCCAGCAGCTCCACGCTTTCACAGGGAGCAGAGCAGTACTTC.

In nucleotides, the CDR3 is TGCAGCGTTGAAAGATTGACTAGCGGGAGCTCCTACGAGCAGTACTTC. This codes for CSVERLTSGSSYEQYF. This chain joins TRBV29-1 and TRBJ2-7; 12 bases are a match to TRBD2. CDR3 length: 16 amino acids. V shed 2 bases and J 0 bases; nucleotides not matched to a gene: 5. Germline V gene lookup returns CDR1 SQVTM and CDR2 ANQGSEA.

This clonotype has at least ten counts. CDR3 nucleotides: TGTGCCAGCAGTTTACCCTTCCGACAGGGAACTAATGAAAAACTGTTTTTT. It translates to CASSLPFRQGTNEKLFF. This chain joins TRBV12-3 or TRBV12-4 and TRBJ1-4; 7 bases agree with TRBD1. Unmatched junction bases numbered 7, after V lost 2 bases and J lost 1 base. The CDR3 sequence is 17 residues long.

V gene TRBV7-2 combines with J gene TRBJ2-3; no firm D call. The germline V gene encodes CDR1 SGHTA and CDR2 FQGNSA. This CDR3 comprises 13 residues. Trimming cost V 5 bases and J 8 bases, with 14 bases left between them. The CDR3 here is CASSREAESTQYF. The DNA of the CDR3 is TGTGCCAGCAGCCGAGAGGCTGAATCTACGCAGTATTTT.

This clonotype was observed many times. The rearrangement uses TRBV20-1 and TRBJ2-1; 10 bases are shared with TRBD2. V lost 4 bases and J lost 6; bases outside the gene matches: 9. Germline CDR1 reads DFQATT; CDR2 reads SNEGSKA (reference sequence). The CDR3 consists of 15 residues. For the CDR3, the DNA is TGCAGTGCTACACACAGCGGGAGGGCCCTCAATGAGCAGTTCTTC. Translated: CSATHSGRALNEQFF.

This chain joins TRBV4-2 and TRBJ2-3; tentatively, D is TRBD2 (6 bases). The CDR3 length is 20 residues. Trimming cost V 0 bases and J 4 bases, with 26 bases left between them. CDR1 is LGHNA, CDR2 YNFKEQ, per germline. The CDR3 nucleotides are TGTGCCAGCAGCCAAGATGAAATAGGAGGAGGGATTTCTAGCCCAGATACGCAGTATTTT. Translated, it gives CASSQDEIGGGISSPDTQYF.

This chain connects TRBV27 to TRBJ1-5, with D unresolved. The CDR3 extends over 12 amino acids. Trimming left V 6 bases short and J 7 bases short, with 10 bases between. The germline gives CDR1 MNHEY, CDR2 SMNVEV (reference sequence). CDR3 coding DNA: TGTGCCAGCAGATCACTGAACCAGCCCCAGCATTTT. This encodes CASRSLNQPQHF.

This clonotype was picked up many times. The gene calls are TRBV9 and TRBJ2-7; unclear D gene. The CDR3 totals 13 residues. V was trimmed by 1 base and J by 4 bases, leaving 9 bases between them. CDR1 is SGDLS and CDR2 is YYNGEE in the germline V gene. The CDR3 DNA is TGTGCCAGCAGCGTAATTGGCGGATACGAGCAGTACTTC. The encoded protein is CASSVIGGYEQYF.